These 26 T cell receptor beta chains came from one sample sequenced in a study of OX40 agonist ivuxolimab in advanced cancers. The table came from immunoSEQ multiplex PCR; TCRdb's copy has only in-frame clones and leaves some out. This table holds about 30,000 clones, roughly nine tenths found once. The material sequenced was CD4+ or CD8+ T cells sorted from blood, taken in a trial of the OX40 agonist ivuxolimab. These TCRs come from an adult with an advanced solid tumor such as melanoma, head and neck, liver or kidney cancer.

The J gene is TRBJ2-7, the V gene TRBV19, with D maybe TRBD1 (6 bases). The V and J ends lost 4 bases and 4 bases respectively, with 14 bases between them. The CDR3 extends over 14 amino acids. Germline loops: CDR1 LNHDA, CDR2 SQIVND (reference sequence). CDR3 nucleotides: TGTGCCAGTAGTAGTACAGGGATTACGTACGAGCAGTACTTC. Protein sequence: CASSSTGITYEQYF.

V gene TRBV9 combines with J gene TRBJ1-4; D is unresolved. The CDR3 sequence is 14 residues long. CDR1 is SGDLS and CDR2 is YYNGEE in the germline V gene. Trimming stripped 3 bases from V and 4 bases from J, with 10 bases between. Here the CDR3 DNA reads TGTGCCAGCAGCGGGGGATCTGGTAATGAAAAACTGTTTTTT. It encodes CASSGGSGNEKLFF.

Worth noting for this clone: This may be a read error, as it is one base from a much larger clone. The V gene is TRBV11-1, the J gene TRBJ2-7; the D gene is possibly TRBD1 (6 bases). The CDR3 has 13 residues. Germline values: CDR1 SGHAT, CDR2 FQDESV (reference sequence). V was shortened by 4 bases and J by 2 bases, with 9 bases between the two germline ends. The CDR3 here is CASSSWTAYEQYF. Written as DNA, the CDR3 is TGTGCCAGCAGCTCGTGGACAGCCTACGAGCAGTACTTC.

The CDR3 here is CATSRGRDRVFGQPQHF. For the CDR3, the DNA is TGTGCCACCAGCAGAGGGAGGGACAGGGTATTTGGGCAGCCCCAGCATTTT. This chain connects TRBV15 to TRBJ1-5, with 9 bases that match TRBD1. The CDR3 consists of 17 residues. Germline V gives CDR1 LNHNV, CDR2 YYDKDF (reference sequence). J was trimmed by 7 bases and V by 1 base; bases with no gene match: 11.

The chain employs TRBV6-1 and TRBJ1-5, with unresolved D. This CDR3 contains 13 residues. Trimming cost V 6 bases and J 9 bases, with 15 bases left between them. Germline V gene lookup returns CDR1 MNHNS and CDR2 SASEGT. The CDR3 is CASSQAGWSPQHF. As DNA, the CDR3 is TGTGCCAGCAGCCAAGCGGGGTGGTCGCCCCAGCATTTT.

This chain uses TRBV7-9 with TRBJ2-7; D gene unclear. V gave up 4 bases and J gave up 2 bases, with 18 bases separating them. This CDR3 region has 16 residues. The germline CDR1 and CDR2 sequences are SEHNR and FQNEAQ (reference sequence). CDR3 in amino acids: CASSSDSLPIPYEQYF. DNA of the CDR3: TGTGCCAGCAGCTCAGACTCGCTTCCAATACCCTACGAGCAGTACTTC. The variable domain in full, with the rest retrieved from reference TRBV7-9 and TRBJ2-7, is DTGVSQNPRHKITKRGQNVTFRCDPISEHNRLYWYRQTLGQGPEFLTYFQNEAQLEKSRLLSDRFSAERPKGSFSTLEIQRTEQGDSAMYLCASSSDSLPIPYEQYFGPGTRLTVT.

The chain links TRBV19 to TRBJ1-5, with 8 bases matching TRBD1. J lost 2 bases, V lost 9 bases, and 9 bases had no gene match. The V gene's germline CDR1 is LNHDA and CDR2 SQIVND (reference sequence). CDR3 length: 15 residues. This CDR3 reads CASKRQGYGNQPQHF. CDR3 DNA: TGTGCCAGCAAAAGACAGGGGTATGGCAATCAGCCCCAGCATTTT.

This chain joins TRBV10-3 and TRBJ2-1; D possibly corresponds to TRBD2 (5 bases). The germline gives CDR1 ENHRY, CDR2 SYGVKD. The V gene lost 0 bases and the J gene lost 5 bases, with 14 bases spanning the gap. This CDR3 is 16 amino acids long. In DNA form, the CDR3 reads TGTGCCATCAGTGAGTCCCTAGCCGACAAACACAATGAGCAGTTCTTC. Amino acid sequence: CAISESLADKHNEQFF.

The chain combines TRBV9 with TRBJ2-7; 8 nucleotides match TRBD1. Losses at the gene ends were 4 bases for V and 0 bases for J; bases not matched to a gene: 6. CDR3 length equals 15 residues. Germline V gene sequence: CDR1 SGDLS, CDR2 YYNGEE. The CDR3, as DNA: TGTGCCAGCAGCCCCCTTGGGACAGGCTCCTACGAGCAGTACTTC. The encoded protein is CASSPLGTGSYEQYF.

By share, this clone ranks as medium-sized (0.01 to 0.1%). V and J are TRBV28 and TRBJ1-2; D call uncertain. V was cut by 6 bases and J by 8 bases, with 25 bases left in between. CDR3 size: 16 residues. CDR1 and CDR2 (germline): MDHEN, SYDVKM. The DNA of the CDR3 is TGTGCCAGCAGCTCTCGATATTCCCCTCTGACTGAGGGCTACACCTTC. It encodes CASSSRYSPLTEGYTF.

The rearrangement uses TRBV5-1 and TRBJ1-5; 9 nucleotides match TRBD1. Per germline, CDR1 SGHRS and CDR2 YFSETQ. V was clipped by 4 bases and J by 6 bases; unmatched bases: 5. The CDR3 is 14 residues long. DNA for the CDR3: TGCGCCAGCAGCCCTCAGACAGGGGGTCAGCCCCAGCATTTT. This codes for CASSPQTGGQPQHF.

The chain is built from TRBV12-5 and TRBJ2-1, with 12 bases aligning to TRBD2. V gave up 6 bases and J gave up 0 bases; unmatched junction bases: 3. Looked up from germline, CDR1 is LGHNT and CDR2 is FRNRAP. This CDR3 spans 16 amino acids. The CDR3 DNA sequence: TGTGCTAGTGGATCGGGACTAGCGGGCTCCTACAATGAGCAGTTCTTC. Its protein product is CASGSGLAGSYNEQFF.

V gene TRBV19 combines with J gene TRBJ2-6, with TRBD1 matching over 9 bases. The V and J ends lost 3 bases and 3 bases, in that order; junction bases with no gene match: 9. This CDR3 has 18 amino acids. Germline CDR1 is LNHDA and CDR2 is SQIVND (reference sequence). The CDR3 here is CASSIRTGAGFGANVLTF. The CDR3, as DNA: TGTGCCAGTAGTATCCGGACAGGGGCTGGTTTTGGGGCCAACGTCCTGACTTTC.

The CDR3 DNA follows: TGTGCCAGTAGTACAGGACAGGGCGCTAAAAACGAGCAGTACTTC. Translating gives CASSTGQGAKNEQYF. The rearrangement links TRBV19 to TRBJ2-7; 8 nucleotides line up with TRBD1. There are 15 residues in the CDR3. Trimming removed 4 bases from V and 5 bases from J; junction bases left unmatched: 10. Germline V gene lookup returns CDR1 LNHDA and CDR2 SQIVND (reference sequence).

The V and J genes are TRBV13 and TRBJ2-1, with D uncertain. Deletions cut 4 bases from V and 7 bases from J, with 11 bases between. Germline CDR1 reads PRHDT; CDR2 reads FYEKMQ (reference sequence). The CDR3 length is 13 residues. The CDR3 loop reads CASSWTVGNEQFF. CDR3 coding DNA: TGTGCCAGCAGCTGGACCGTGGGAAATGAGCAGTTCTTC.

This CDR3 reads CASSGPTSGSTDTQYF. CDR3 DNA: TGTGCCAGCAGCGGACCAACTAGCGGTAGCACAGATACGCAGTATTTT. This rearrangement joins TRBV5-6 to TRBJ2-3; 8 bases line up with TRBD2. Per the germline V gene, CDR1 is SGHDT and CDR2 is YYEEEE. The CDR3 extends over 16 amino acids. The V and J ends lost 4 bases and 0 bases, in that order; junction bases with no gene match: 7.

The chain has TRBV9 and TRBJ2-3, with 9 bases lining up with TRBD2. With 4 bases clipped from V and 4 bases from J, the junction kept 10 bases outside the gene matches. The CDR3 contains 16 residues. The V gene's germline CDR1 is SGDLS and CDR2 YYNGEE. Here the CDR3 reads CASSPQTSGWADTQYF. CDR3 in DNA: TGTGCCAGCAGCCCCCAGACTAGCGGATGGGCAGATACGCAGTATTTT. Looking up the rest from reference TRBV9 and TRBJ2-3 gives the full variable domain: DSGVTQTPKHLITATGQRVTLRCSPRSGDLSVYWYQQSLDQGLQFLIQYYNGEERAKGNILERFSAQQFPDLHSELNLSSLELGDSALYFCASSPQTSGWADTQYFGPGTRLTVL.

This chain links TRBV4-1 with TRBJ2-3; 12 nucleotides agree with TRBD2. Germline V gene sequence: CDR1 MGHRA, CDR2 YSYEKL. This CDR3 contains 19 residues. Trimming cost V 1 base and J 0 bases; bases outside gene matches: 8. CDR3 DNA sequence: TGCGCCAGCAGCCAAGTCGTCGGCGGACTAGCGGGGAGCACAGATACGCAGTATTTT. Protein: CASSQVVGGLAGSTDTQYF.

J is TRBJ2-5 and V is TRBV27, with D perhaps TRBD1 or TRBD2 (6 bases each). CDR3 length: 16 residues. Deletions cut 0 bases from V and 11 bases from J, with 22 bases between. CDR1 is MNHEY, CDR2 SMNVEV, per germline (reference sequence). Here the CDR3 DNA reads TGTGCCAGCAGTTTATCGATTGCACGGGGGCGAGGGGAGCAGTACTTC. This gives the protein CASSLSIARGRGEQYF.

The J gene is TRBJ2-3, the V gene TRBV2, with D maybe TRBD1 (6 bases). Trimming stripped 7 bases from V and 0 bases from J, with 14 bases between. The CDR3 has 15 residues. Looked up from germline, CDR1 is SNHLY and CDR2 is FYNNEI. CDR3: CASIQGTSSTDTQYF. Here the CDR3 DNA reads TGTGCCAGCATACAGGGTACTTCTAGCACAGATACGCAGTATTTT.

This chain connects TRBV9 to TRBJ2-7; 7 nucleotides match TRBD2. The CDR3 contains 16 residues. Germline values: CDR1 SGDLS, CDR2 YYNGEE. The J segment lost 3 bases and the V segment lost 0 bases, leaving 9 bases of the junction unmatched. Written as DNA, the CDR3 is TGTGCCAGCAGCGTAGGCGGTACTAGCGCAGTCTACGAGCAGTACTTC. Translating it yields CASSVGGTSAVYEQYF.

Only one count was recorded for this clone. The rearrangement links TRBV4-1 to TRBJ1-6, with D unresolved. CDR3 length: 17 residues. V was shortened by 3 bases and J by 5 bases, with 17 bases between the two germline ends. Germline values: CDR1 MGHRA, CDR2 YSYEKL. CDR3 sequence: CASSQGESIWDNSPLHF. The DNA of the CDR3 is TGCGCCAGCAGCCAGGGAGAATCCATCTGGGATAATTCACCCCTCCACTTT.

This clone was seen only once. The CDR3 DNA sequence: TGTGCCAGCAGACGGCCTAGCGGGTCTGGTCAAGGTGTCTACAATGAGCAGTTCTTC. It specifies CASRRPSGSGQGVYNEQFF. V is TRBV21-1 and J is TRBJ2-1; the D call of TRBD2 is as the table states it, not checked on the DNA. TRBV21-1 is recorded as a pseudogene. The CDR3 extends over 19 amino acids.

This clone turned up a few times. The chain employs TRBV11-2 and TRBJ2-1; D not certain. V dropped 5 bases and J dropped 2 bases, with 10 bases sitting between them. CDR1 and CDR2 from the germline V gene are SGHAT and FQNNGV. The CDR3 runs to 14 residues. CDR3 in DNA: TGTGCCAGCAGCCCCAGCCCTACCTACAATGAGCAGTTCTTC. The encoded protein is CASSPSPTYNEQFF.

The gene calls are TRBV27 and TRBJ2-1; D is unresolved. This CDR3 has 16 residues. V lost 10 bases and J 5 bases, leaving 24 bases between the germline ends. Germline CDR1 is MNHEY and CDR2 is SMNVEV (reference sequence). CDR3 sequence reads: CATLPPGFVSNNEQFF. The CDR3 DNA follows: TGTGCCACCCTCCCCCCCGGGTTTGTATCCAACAATGAGCAGTTCTTC.

This clone was observed once. The chain employs TRBV5-4 and TRBJ1-4; 8 bases align to TRBD1. The CDR3 sequence is 17 residues long. J gave up 3 bases and V 0 bases, and 7 bases lay outside the gene matches. The germline V gene encodes CDR1 SGHNT and CDR2 YYREEE (reference sequence). CDR3 coding DNA: TGTGCCAGCAGCTTGGCTGCTCAGGGGGCGGCTAATGAAAAACTGTTTTTT. It is translated as CASSLAAQGAANEKLFF.